This entry lists 11 T cell receptor beta chains sequenced from one sample in a study of T-cell reconstitution after alpha-beta-depleted transplantation in children. During its preparation, the TCRbeta library received unique molecular identifiers. TCRdb reprocessed the PCR reads with MiXCR, giving one entry per CDR3 protein. The sample comprises about 77,000 distinct CDR3 sequences, about a sixth of which are singletons, and about half rests with the top ten. The specimen was PBMCs, mostly from graft donor cells, collected 360 days after TCRalphabeta/CD19-depleted stem cell transplant. The receptors were sampled from a male patient under 10 years old who had a stem cell transplant for acute lymphoblastic leukemia, so the T cells may come from the graft donor.

The table lists this clonotype with a few counts. This chain joins TRBV11-2 and TRBJ2-1; D possibly corresponds to TRBD2 (6 bases). This CDR3 is built from 16 residues. Trimming left V 3 bases short and J 4 bases short, with 16 bases between. The germline gives CDR1 SGHAT, CDR2 FQNNGV. For the CDR3, the DNA is TGTGCCAGCAGCTTTCCCCGGAGGGCAATTTACAATGAGCAGTTCTTC. It codes for CASSFPRRAIYNEQFF.

V usage is TRBV7-9 and J usage is TRBJ2-5; no reliable D call. The CDR3 has 11 amino acids. The V end lost 7 bases, the J end lost 5 bases, and 8 bases lay between the germline ends. Germline assignment: CDR1 SEHNR and CDR2 FQNEAQ (reference sequence). The DNA of the CDR3 is TGTGCCAGCACTAGATTGGAGACCCAGTACTTC. Protein product: CASTRLETQYF.

V usage is TRBV7-6 and J usage is TRBJ2-5, with D possibly matching TRBD1 (5 bases). Germline V gene lookup returns CDR1 SGHVS and CDR2 FNYEAQ. V lost 5 bases and J lost 2, with 12 bases in between. The CDR3 extends over 14 amino acids. The CDR3 sequence is CASSPGTGQETQYF. The CDR3 DNA reads as TGTGCCAGCAGCCCGGGCACAGGTCAAGAGACCCAGTACTTC.

This clonotype was observed once. A much larger clonotype is one base distant, so this may be a read error. This chain joins TRBV3-1 and TRBJ2-3, with 10 bases fitting TRBD2. The CDR3 has 17 amino acids. Germline V lookup: CDR1 LGHDT, CDR2 YNNKEL (reference sequence). V lost 1 base to trimming and J lost 2 bases; unmatched junction nucleotides: 6. CDR3 DNA sequence: TGTGCCAGCAGCCAAGGGAGGACTAGCGGATTCACAGATACGCAGTATTTT. It codes for CASSQGRTSGFTDTQYF.

This clonotype was seen more than once but under ten times. The chain joins TRBV4-1 to TRBJ2-5; 11 bases fit TRBD2. The CDR3 is 16 residues long. V dropped 4 bases and J dropped 0; count of bases not matched to a gene: 4. Per the germline V gene, CDR1 is MGHRA and CDR2 is YSYEKL. CDR3 region: CASSRGLAGYQETQYF. The CDR3 nucleotides read TGCGCCAGCAGCCGAGGACTAGCGGGTTACCAAGAGACCCAGTACTTC.

Relative to its sample, this clonotype is large (0.1 to 1%). The chain is built from TRBV7-9 and TRBJ2-7; TRBD1 agrees at 7 bases. Germline lookup yields CDR1 SEHNR and CDR2 FQNEAQ (reference sequence). The CDR3 is 11 amino acids. V lost 6 bases, J lost 4 bases, and 0 bases stayed unmatched. DNA of the CDR3: TGTGCCAGCAGACAGGGGTACGAGCAGTACTTC. Protein: CASRQGYEQYF.

This clonotype came up many times. The chain uses TRBV7-9 and TRBJ1-1; D may be TRBD1 (5 bases). Trimming pared 5 bases from V and 3 bases from J, leaving 19 bases between. The germline V gene encodes CDR1 SEHNR and CDR2 FQNEAQ (reference sequence). The CDR3 is 16 amino acids. CDR3 sequence (DNA): TGTGCCAGCAGCCCTACCCCGGGACGCCTCTACACTGAAGCTTTCTTT. It specifies CASSPTPGRLYTEAFF. The entire variable domain, with the rest obtained from reference TRBV7-9 and TRBJ1-1, is as follows: DTGVSQNPRHKITKRGQNVTFRCDPISEHNRLYWYRQTLGQGPEFLTYFQNEAQLEKSRLLSDRFSAERPKGSFSTLEIQRTEQGDSAMYLCASSPTPGRLYTEAFFGQGTRLTVV.

This clonotype was detected only a few times. This chain uses TRBV5-1 with TRBJ2-7, with D maybe TRBD1 (6 bases). This CDR3 contains 16 residues. Germline V gene sequence: CDR1 SGHRS, CDR2 YFSETQ. Trimming cost V 0 bases and J 4 bases, with 17 bases left between them. The CDR3 sequence is CASSLARPGQDYEQYF. The CDR3 region has the DNA TGCGCCAGCAGCTTGGCCCGTCCGGGACAAGATTACGAGCAGTACTTC.

This clonotype was counted between two and nine times. The chain has TRBV12-3 or TRBV12-4 and TRBJ2-3; D gene uncertain. CDR3 length: 17 residues. Trimming took 3 bases from V and 2 from J, leaving 18 bases between them. CDR3 in amino acids: CASSLNAWRKNTDTQYF. In nucleotides, the CDR3 is TGTGCCAGCAGTTTGAATGCGTGGAGAAAAAACACAGATACGCAGTATTTT.

J is TRBJ2-3 and V is TRBV27; D is unresolved. The CDR3 length is 16 residues. In germline, CDR1 is MNHEY, CDR2 SMNVEV (reference sequence). V lost 5 bases to trimming and J lost 1 base, with 16 bases between them. DNA of the CDR3: TGTGCCAGCAGTCGCATTTCTAGGTTGGGCACAGATACGCAGTATTTT. Its protein product is CASSRISRLGTDTQYF.

The rearrangement links TRBV6-2 or TRBV6-3 to TRBJ2-1; TRBD2 is a possible D gene (6 bases). The CDR3 has 15 amino acids. Trimming left V 7 bases short and J 3 bases short, with 16 bases between. Germline V gene lookup returns CDR1 MNHEY and CDR2 SVGEGT. The DNA of the CDR3 is TGTGCCAGCAACCCCGGAGGGCCCTACTACAATGAGCAGTTCTTC. Translated: CASNPGGPYYNEQFF.